Presented here are 9 T cell receptor beta chains from one specimen sequenced in a study of blood T cell repertoires in COVID-19. Only in-frame clones appear in the TCRdb table, and some are missing; sequencing was by immunoSEQ multiplex PCR. This table holds some 700,000 clones, more than 80% found once. Input material: peripheral blood. These receptor sequences come from a woman younger than 30 with acute or convalescent COVID-19.

This rearrangement joins TRBV7-9 to TRBJ2-7; D may be TRBD2 (6 bases). CDR1 SEHNR and CDR2 FQNEAQ come from the germline V gene (reference sequence). Between the trimmed V and J ends, which lost 3 bases and 4 bases, there was a span of 16 bases. This CDR3 contains 15 residues. The CDR3 region has the DNA TGTGCCAGCAGCTTCTCGGAGGGGCGCGGGTACGAGCAGTACTTC. Translation: CASSFSEGRGYEQYF.

V gene TRBV27 combines with J gene TRBJ2-7; 7 nucleotides line up with TRBD1. Germline V gives CDR1 MNHEY, CDR2 SMNVEV (reference sequence). V dropped 3 bases and J dropped 3; count of bases not matched to a gene: 5. The CDR3 runs to 14 residues. DNA of the CDR3: TGTGCCAGCAGTTTGAGAGGGGGCAACTACGAGCAGTACTTC. This gives the protein CASSLRGGNYEQYF.

Notes on this clone: The same CDR3 can be traced to other DNA sequences in this sample. V and J are TRBV18 and TRBJ1-2; 11 bases map to TRBD1. Trimming took 3 bases from V and 3 from J; bases not matched to a gene: 3. Germline-derived CDR1 and CDR2 are KGHSH and LQKENI. The CDR3 runs 15 residues. The CDR3 region is CASSPGTGGDYGYTF. CDR3 bases: TGTGCCAGCTCACCTGGGACAGGGGGTGACTATGGCTACACCTTC.

The sample holds one count of this clone. The chain couples TRBV9 to TRBJ2-5, with D hard to call. V dropped 4 bases and J dropped 3 bases, with 7 bases sitting between them. The CDR3 length is 12 residues. Germline V gene lookup returns CDR1 SGDLS and CDR2 YYNGEE. Written as DNA, the CDR3 is TGTGCCAGCAGCTTCGAGGAAGAGACCCAGTACTTC. Amino acid sequence: CASSFEEETQYF.

The V call is TRBV27, the J call TRBJ1-2; D is unclear. The CDR3 has 13 residues. Trimming shortened V by 8 bases and J by 5 bases, and 15 bases separated the two germline ends. Germline CDR1 reads MNHEY; CDR2 reads SMNVEV (reference sequence). CDR3 DNA: TGTGCCAGCCGCCCTGAGGGCCGGTATGGCTACACCTTC. It codes for CASRPEGRYGYTF.

This rearrangement joins TRBV6-2 or TRBV6-3 to TRBJ1-5; 7 nucleotides align to TRBD1. V was pared by 4 bases and J by 5 bases, with 17 bases of the junction left unmatched. Germline values: CDR1 MNHEY, CDR2 SVGEGT. The CDR3 sequence is 18 residues long. CDR3 sequence (DNA): TGTGCCAGCAGTTCCCGATTACACCAGACAGGGCGATATCAGCCCCAGCATTTT. It codes for CASSSRLHQTGRYQPQHF.

J is TRBJ1-2 and V is TRBV29-1; TRBD1 is a possible D gene (6 bases). The CDR3 has 12 amino acids. Germline-derived CDR1 and CDR2 are SQVTM and ANQGSEA. Trimming took 7 bases from V and 4 from J, leaving 13 bases between them. CDR3 bases: TGCAGCGCCCGACAGGCTCTCTATGGCTACACCTTC. This codes for CSARQALYGYTF.

The gene calls are TRBV4-3 and TRBJ1-1; D unresolved. Germline CDR1 LGHNA, CDR2 YSLEER. The CDR3 contains 14 residues. With 0 bases removed from V and 1 base from J, the gap between germline ends came to 6 bases. The CDR3 nucleotides read TGCGCCAGCAGCCAAGAGCCTACGAACACTGAAGCTTTCTTT. Its protein is CASSQEPTNTEAFF.

V is TRBV4-2 and J is TRBJ2-1; maybe TRBD2 (7 bases). Trimming left V 1 base short and J 4 bases short, with 20 bases between. The length of the CDR3 is 18 residues. From germline, CDR1 is LGHNA and CDR2 YNFKEQ. CDR3 sequence: CASSQGPLPGGDYNEQFF. CDR3 in DNA: TGTGCCAGCAGCCAAGGTCCCCTCCCGGGGGGCGATTACAATGAGCAGTTCTTC.